The T cell receptor (beta chain) under discussion was sequenced for a study of blood T cells in healthy people across ages. Study-level results: TCR beta diversity per million T cells fell roughly linearly with age.

Each donor's blood draw was 7.5 to 10 milliliters of peripheral blood. Alongside a J-beta primer mix, a sample-barcoded 5' primer served in a second PCR lasting about 7 to 11 cycles. Each CDR3 protein is one row after TCRdb ran MiXCR on the 5' RACE reads. The data show approximately 1,700,000 distinct CDR3 sequences, around 42% seen once. The germline V gene encodes CDR1 SGDLS and CDR2 YYNGEE. There are 14 residues in the CDR3. On this clonotype itself: Antigen unknown. An end of the junction does not agree with germline; a read error may underlie this.

The origin of this receptor is a human donor in good health. Sequencing was done on a sample of blood. This chain uses TRBV9 with TRBJ2-7, with 7 nucleotides matching TRBD2. The CDR3 region is CASSVGGMSCEQYF. CDR3 in DNA: TGTGCCAGCAGCGTGGGGGGGATGTCCTGCGAGCAGTACTTC.